These 24 T cell receptor beta chains originate from one sample sequenced in a study of T cell repertoires in cytomegalovirus infection. MiXCR was run by TCRdb on the reads, yielding one entry per CDR3 protein. Of 250,000 to 300,000 distinct CDR3 sequences in the sample, less than 25% were seen once. For these receptors, no antigen is known. The material was cultured PBMCs, obtained from culture after CMV antigen stimulation. The source is a human donor in good health (CMV status not recorded). Some clones in this sample may be carry-over from other donors' samples.

Comment on this clonotype: A clone one base away is much larger, so this may be a read error. The chain couples TRBV7-9 to TRBJ2-3, with D possibly being TRBD1 or TRBD2 (5 bases each). V lost 2 bases to trimming and J lost 2 bases, with 11 bases between them. This CDR3 has 15 amino acids. CDR1 and CDR2 (germline): SEHNR, FQNEAQ (reference sequence). This CDR3 reads CASSLWDGATDTQYF. The CDR3 DNA is TGTGCCAGCAGCTTATGGGACGGGGCCACAGATACGCAGTATTTT. Using reference TRBV7-9 and TRBJ2-3 for the parts outside the CDR3, the full variable domain is DTGVSQNPRHKITKRGQNVTFRCDPISEHNRLYWYRQTLGQGPEFLTYFQNEAQLEKSRLLSDRFSAERPKGSFSTLEIQRTEQGDSAMYLCASSLWDGATDTQYFGPGTRLTVL.

This clonotype was detected a few times. J is TRBJ2-6 and V is TRBV15; D could derive from TRBD1 or TRBD2 (5 bases each). Germline V gene sequence: CDR1 LNHNV, CDR2 YYDKDF (reference sequence). The CDR3 consists of 18 residues. Trimming took off 4 bases at V and 2 bases at J, with 18 bases between the two ends. The CDR3 region has the DNA TGTGCCACCAGCAACGCCGGGCGCCCGGGGCCTGGGGCCAACGTCCTGACTTTC. Translated, it gives CATSNAGRPGPGANVLTF.

The CDR3 spells CASNPGLGREETTGELFF. The CDR3 bases are TGTGCCAGTAACCCCGGACTCGGGCGGGAGGAGACCACCGGGGAGCTGTTTTTT. The rearrangement uses TRBV19 and TRBJ2-2; TRBD2 matches at 8 bases. Germline trimming cut 7 bases from V and 4 bases from J; bases unmatched to any gene: 17. This CDR3 spans 18 amino acids. Germline V CDR1 and CDR2: LNHDA, SQIVND (reference sequence).

V and J are TRBV14 and TRBJ2-1; TRBD1 aligns across 8 bases. The CDR3 runs to 16 residues. V lost 3 bases, J lost 2 bases, and 6 bases stayed unmatched. The germline V gene has CDR1 SGHDN and CDR2 FVKESK. The CDR3 protein is CASSQIQGGPYNEQFF. CDR3 nucleotides: TGTGCCAGCAGCCAGATACAGGGGGGTCCCTACAATGAGCAGTTCTTC.

This chain links TRBV19 with TRBJ1-2; D unresolved. The CDR3 totals 14 residues. Germline V CDR1 and CDR2: LNHDA, SQIVND (reference sequence). V lost 5 bases and J 3 bases, leaving 13 bases between the germline ends. CDR3 sequence: CASSPITGYYGYTF. The CDR3 nucleotides are TGTGCCAGTAGTCCTATTACCGGATACTATGGCTACACCTTC.

This clonotype came up a few times. The V and J genes are TRBV18 and TRBJ2-5; no clear D. The V gene's germline CDR1 is KGHSH and CDR2 LQKENI. This CDR3 contains 14 residues. V was pared by 2 bases and J by 0 bases, with 7 bases between. In DNA, the CDR3 is TGTGCCAGCTCACCAATAACAGACCAAGAGACCCAGTACTTC. It is translated as CASSPITDQETQYF.

The chain combines TRBV11-2 with TRBJ2-7; unclear D gene. The CDR3 contains 13 residues. The germline V gene encodes CDR1 SGHAT and CDR2 FQNNGV. Trimming took 5 bases from V and 0 from J, leaving 8 bases between them. CDR3 sequence (DNA): TGTGCCAGCAGCCCCATGGGCTCCTACGAGCAGTACGTC. As protein: CASSPMGSYEQYV.

To note about this clonotype: This sequence may be a read error, since a much larger clone differs from it by one base. The rearrangement uses TRBV6-2 or TRBV6-3 and TRBJ1-5, with D unclear. The CDR3 contains 12 residues. Trimming took off 7 bases at V and 2 bases at J, with 6 bases between the two ends. The germline V gene has CDR1 MNHEY and CDR2 SVGEGT. Here the CDR3 reads CASTEGNQPQHF. The CDR3 region has the DNA TGTGCCAGCACAGAGGGCAATCAGCCCCAGCATTTT.

The gene calls are TRBV6-4 and TRBJ2-1, with 10 nucleotides matching TRBD2. The CDR3 consists of 15 residues. Germline V gives CDR1 MRHNA, CDR2 SNTAGT. Trimming cost V 2 bases and J 8 bases; bases outside gene matches: 6. CDR3 loop: CASSDGAGGGYEQFF. The CDR3 DNA reads TGTGCCAGCAGTGACGGAGCGGGAGGGGGCTATGAGCAGTTCTTC.

The chain has TRBV4-1 and TRBJ2-5; a weak D match, TRBD1 (6 bases). The CDR3 is 16 amino acids. Germline V gives CDR1 MGHRA, CDR2 YSYEKL. V was shortened by 0 bases and J by 5 bases, with 16 bases between the two germline ends. The CDR3 is CASSQEDAGVYETQYF. The CDR3, as DNA: TGCGCCAGCAGCCAAGAAGATGCAGGGGTGTACGAGACCCAGTACTTC.

This clonotype was detected a few times. The chain recombines TRBV6-5 with TRBJ1-5; TRBD1 might be the D (5 bases). CDR3 length equals 14 residues. Between the trimmed V and J ends, which lost 5 bases and 4 bases, there was a span of 12 bases. Per the germline V gene, CDR1 is MNHEY and CDR2 is SVGAGI. CDR3 nucleotides: TGTGCCAGCAGTAAACAGGTTTGGAATCAGCCCCAGCATTTT. Protein sequence: CASSKQVWNQPQHF.

The genes are TRBV6-8 and TRBJ2-5; D call uncertain. Germline V gives CDR1 MNHGY, CDR2 SAAAGT. V was clipped by 0 bases and J by 2 bases, with 10 bases between them. The CDR3 runs 15 residues. The CDR3 sequence is CASSYSRWDQETQYF. The CDR3 DNA is TGTGCCAGCAGTTACTCGAGGTGGGATCAAGAGACCCAGTACTTC.

V and J are TRBV12-3 or TRBV12-4 and TRBJ1-1, with TRBD1 matching 9 bases. Unmatched junction bases numbered 14, after V lost 6 bases and J lost 0 bases. The CDR3 is 18 residues long. CDR3 nucleotides: TGTGCCAGCAGCCTCTACAGGGGGCAGCCCAATATGAACACTGAAGCTTTCTTT. This encodes CASSLYRGQPNMNTEAFF.

There are a few counts of this clonotype. V usage is TRBV6-2 or TRBV6-3 and J usage is TRBJ2-3; 8 bases align to TRBD1. Germline loops: CDR1 MNHEY, CDR2 SVGEGT. This CDR3 spans 15 amino acids. The J segment lost 0 bases and the V segment lost 6 bases, leaving 5 bases of the junction unmatched. CDR3 sequence reads: CASSYRTGSTDTQYF. As DNA, the CDR3 is TGTGCCAGCAGCTATAGGACAGGGAGCACAGATACGCAGTATTTT.

This clonotype came up many times. The chain has TRBV7-6 and TRBJ2-2, with a tentative D call TRBD2 (5 bases). V lost 1 base and J lost 8, with 20 bases in between. Germline CDR1 is SGHVS and CDR2 is FNYEAQ. CDR3 length equals 17 residues. The CDR3 here is CASSLGRRSDPIGELFF. The DNA of the CDR3 is TGTGCCAGCAGCTTAGGCAGGAGGTCAGACCCCATTGGGGAGCTGTTTTTT.

This clonotype was detected ten times or more. The rearrangement uses TRBV7-2 and TRBJ1-1, with D unresolved. This CDR3 spans 13 amino acids. Germline CDR1 SGHTA, CDR2 FQGNSA. V was shortened by 10 bases and J by 0 bases, with 12 bases between the two germline ends. The CDR3 sequence is CATTFKMNTEAFF. Here the CDR3 DNA reads TGTGCCACCACGTTTAAGATGAACACTGAAGCTTTCTTT.

The gene calls are TRBV3-1 and TRBJ2-7, with 8 bases fitting TRBD2. The CDR3 is 16 residues long. V trimming: 4 bases; J trimming: 3 bases; junction bases outside the gene matches: 11. Germline assignment: CDR1 LGHDT and CDR2 YNNKEL (reference sequence). CDR3 in amino acids: CASSPLGGSGNYEQYF. CDR3 nucleotides: TGTGCCAGCAGCCCTCTCGGGGGTAGCGGGAACTACGAGCAGTACTTC.

The chain links TRBV24-1 to TRBJ2-1, with a possible D match to TRBD2 (5 bases). Between the trimmed V and J ends, which lost 4 bases and 8 bases, there was a span of 20 bases. This CDR3 contains 16 residues. The germline V gene encodes CDR1 KGHDR and CDR2 SFDVKD. This chain's CDR3 is CATSEGSFQPRYEQFF. The DNA for the CDR3 is TGTGCCACCAGTGAAGGGAGCTTCCAACCCAGGTATGAGCAGTTCTTC.

This clonotype has only a few counts. The chain is built from TRBV28 and TRBJ2-7, with 10 bases matching TRBD1. The CDR3 runs 14 residues. In germline, CDR1 is MDHEN, CDR2 SYDVKM. V dropped 4 bases and J dropped 2; count of bases not matched to a gene: 2. The CDR3 spells CASSSGTGAYEQYV. The CDR3 nucleotides are TGTGCCAGCAGTTCCGGGACAGGGGCCTACGAGCAGTACGTC.

This clonotype appeared a few times. The V gene is TRBV27, the J gene TRBJ2-3, with D perhaps matching TRBD1 (6 bases). This CDR3 spans 11 amino acids. V lost 7 bases to trimming and J lost 8 bases, with 10 bases between them. In germline, CDR1 is MNHEY, CDR2 SMNVEV (reference sequence). The DNA for the CDR3 is TGTGCCAGCACCCTAGGGGGTACGCAGTATTTT. Its translation is CASTLGGTQYF.

V gene TRBV3-1 combines with J gene TRBJ2-6, with a weak D call TRBD1 (6 bases). Germline V gives CDR1 LGHDT, CDR2 YNNKEL (reference sequence). The CDR3 runs to 16 residues. Trimming left V 3 bases short and J 4 bases short, with 13 bases between. The CDR3 region is CASSQFRGSGANVLTF. For the CDR3, the DNA is TGTGCCAGCAGCCAGTTCAGGGGATCGGGGGCCAACGTCCTGACTTTC.

The CDR3 sequence is CASTPAAGLILDTQYF. In DNA, the CDR3 is TGTGCCAGCACCCCGGCAGCGGGTCTCATCTTGGATACGCAGTATTTT. The chain uses TRBV6-5 and TRBJ2-3, with a weak D call TRBD2 (6 bases). V lost 7 bases and J 6 bases, leaving 23 bases between the germline ends. The germline V gene encodes CDR1 MNHEY and CDR2 SVGAGI. CDR3 length: 16 residues.

Only one count was recorded for this clonotype. The rearrangement uses TRBV30 and TRBJ1-2, with D uncertain. CDR1 and CDR2 (germline): GTSNPN, SVGIG (reference sequence). The V and J ends lost 1 base and 5 bases respectively, with 5 bases between them. This CDR3 is 11 amino acids long. The CDR3 region has the DNA TGTGCCTGGAGTGCCCTTTATGGCTACACCTTC. Protein sequence: CAWSALYGYTF.

In its sample, this clonotype was seen many times. This chain joins TRBV6-5 and TRBJ2-2, with D uncertain. CDR1 and CDR2 from the germline V gene are MNHEY and SVGAGI. The germline V and J ends were trimmed by 2 bases and 6 bases, with 7 bases remaining between them. There are 13 residues in the CDR3. CDR3 residues: CASSYGGPGELFF. Written as DNA, the CDR3 is TGTGCCAGCAGTTACGGTGGGCCCGGGGAGCTGTTTTTT.